The next 26 T cell receptor beta chains were all read from a single sample in a study of cytomegalovirus exposure and HLA in healthy donors listed by TCRdb under 2017. Library preparation used the immunoSEQ multiplex PCR assay. For the multiplex PCR, a mixture combining 60 forward primers for TCR Vbeta segments and 13 reverse primers for TCR Jbeta segments was used. TCRdb re-hosts the immuneACCESS table, in-frame sequences only. Its copies lack some clones; in the studies checked, an unresolved V gene accounts for under half of them, and the cause for the rest is not known. For this sample, the table gives 110,000 to 150,000 clones. 0.75% to 1% of the sample belongs to the ten largest clones. The specimen was PBMCs. These receptors were collected from a male donor in good health and CMV-seronegative.

The V and J genes are TRBV29-1 and TRBJ1-2; D ambiguous. Germline V gene sequence: CDR1 SQVTM, CDR2 ANQGSEA. The CDR3 length is 11 residues. V was pared by 6 bases and J by 6 bases, with 11 bases between. CDR3 sequence: CSVTAENGYTF. CDR3 DNA: TGCAGCGTCACGGCGGAGAATGGCTACACCTTC.

The rearrangement uses TRBV11-2 and TRBJ2-3; 12 bases match TRBD2. CDR1 and CDR2 from the germline V gene are SGHAT and FQNNGV. The V segment lost 3 bases and the J segment 4 bases; nucleotides outside the gene matches: 5. The CDR3 is 16 residues long. This chain's CDR3 is CASSFLTSGSADTQYF. The CDR3 coding sequence is TGTGCCAGCAGCTTTCTGACTAGCGGGAGCGCAGATACGCAGTATTTT.

The gene calls are TRBV29-1 and TRBJ2-7; D perhaps matches TRBD1 (7 bases). V was clipped by 1 base and J by 3 bases, with 16 bases between them. Germline CDR1 reads SQVTM; CDR2 reads ANQGSEA. The length of the CDR3 is 15 residues. The CDR3 here is CSVEGAGQSLYEQYF. The CDR3, as DNA: TGCAGCGTTGAAGGTGCGGGACAGAGCCTCTACGAGCAGTACTTC.

The V gene is TRBV4-2, the J gene TRBJ2-2; 11 nucleotides align to TRBD2. There are 16 residues in the CDR3. V lost 3 bases, J lost 6 bases, and 6 bases stayed unmatched. Looked up from germline, CDR1 is LGHNA and CDR2 is YNFKEQ. The chain's CDR3 is CASSHPLAGGPGELFF. In DNA form, the CDR3 reads TGTGCCAGCAGCCACCCCCTAGCGGGAGGCCCCGGGGAGCTGTTTTTT.

The CDR3 coding sequence is TGTGCCAGCAGCTTAGGAGACGGGGGGGGCGAGCAGTACTTC. The encoded protein is CASSLGDGGGEQYF. The chain combines TRBV13 with TRBJ2-7, with 8 bases that match TRBD2. J gave up 6 bases and V 0 bases, and 4 bases lay outside the gene matches. The CDR3 is 14 amino acids. CDR1 and CDR2 from the germline V gene are PRHDT and FYEKMQ (reference sequence). The full variable domain, in which reference TRBV13 and TRBJ2-7 provide the parts outside the CDR3, is AAGVIQSPRHLIKEKRETATLKCYPIPRHDTVYWYQQGPGQDPQFLISFYEKMQSDKGSIPDRFSAQQFSDYHSELNMSSLELGDSALYFCASSLGDGGGEQYFGPGTRLTVT.

This chain uses TRBV11-2 with TRBJ2-3, with D uncertain. V gave up 8 bases and J gave up 3 bases, with 6 bases separating them. The CDR3 sequence is 11 residues long. CDR1 and CDR2 (germline): SGHAT, FQNNGV. CDR3 DNA: TGTGCCAGCTCCATTACAGATACGCAGTATTTT. The encoded protein is CASSITDTQYF.

This rearrangement joins TRBV19 to TRBJ1-1; D gene ambiguous. The CDR3 consists of 15 residues. Germline assignment: CDR1 LNHDA and CDR2 SQIVND (reference sequence). V was shortened by 2 bases and J by 2 bases, with 12 bases between the two germline ends. The CDR3 spells CASSIRGGGNTEAFF. CDR3 DNA sequence: TGTGCCAGTAGTATACGGGGTGGAGGTAACACTGAAGCTTTCTTT.

This chain joins TRBV7-2 and TRBJ2-7, with TRBD1 identical over 8 bases. The CDR3 extends over 12 amino acids. Trimming at V came to 4 bases and at J to 5 bases, leaving 1 base not matched to a gene. Germline V gives CDR1 SGHTA, CDR2 FQGNSA. The CDR3 here is CASSSTGDEQYF. The CDR3 nucleotides read TGTGCCAGCAGCTCGACAGGGGACGAGCAGTACTTC.

The chain employs TRBV20-1 and TRBJ1-1; D gene uncertain. V was cut by 5 bases and J by 7 bases, with 11 bases left in between. The CDR3 has 11 amino acids. Per the germline V gene, CDR1 is DFQATT and CDR2 is SNEGSKA (reference sequence). CDR3 sequence (DNA): TGCAGTGCTCCCCGTGCGGGTGAAGCTTTCTTT. It codes for CSAPRAGEAFF.

The chain recombines TRBV19 with TRBJ1-1, with unresolved D. CDR1 is LNHDA and CDR2 is SQIVND in the germline V gene (reference sequence). Trimming stripped 7 bases from V and 2 bases from J, with 14 bases between. CDR3 length: 14 residues. Written as DNA, the CDR3 is TGTGCCAGTACATCCCGAGGGCCTAACACTGAAGCTTTCTTT. Protein product: CASTSRGPNTEAFF.

V usage is TRBV27 and J usage is TRBJ1-2; 10 bases map to TRBD1. Germline V lookup: CDR1 MNHEY, CDR2 SMNVEV (reference sequence). The CDR3 runs 15 residues. The V gene end was trimmed by 5 bases and the J gene end by 7 bases; junction bases not matched to a gene: 10. The DNA for the CDR3 is TGTGCCAGCAGTCCTCAAGGACAGGGGGTATTTGGCTACACCTTC. Residues: CASSPQGQGVFGYTF.

V is TRBV28 and J is TRBJ2-1; D ambiguous. The V gene lost 7 bases and the J gene lost 8 bases, with 12 bases spanning the gap. The CDR3 is 12 amino acids. In germline, CDR1 is MDHEN, CDR2 SYDVKM. The CDR3 coding sequence is TGTGCCAGCAAGGCGGCTAGATATGAGCAGTTCTTC. Translated, it gives CASKAARYEQFF.

The rearrangement links TRBV19 to TRBJ2-7, with 7 nucleotides matching TRBD2. This CDR3 is 17 amino acids long. Germline CDR1 and CDR2: LNHDA and SQIVND (reference sequence). J was trimmed by 6 bases and V by 3 bases; bases with no gene match: 17. CDR3 sequence: CASSIRRQQRERGEQYF. In nucleotides, the CDR3 is TGTGCCAGTAGTATCCGGAGACAGCAGCGGGAACGTGGCGAGCAGTACTTC.

The rearrangement joins TRBV5-1 to TRBJ2-7; D call uncertain. Trimming left V 0 bases short and J 2 bases short, with 9 bases between. CDR1 is SGHRS and CDR2 is YFSETQ in the germline V gene. This CDR3 region has 14 residues. CDR3 bases: TGCGCCAGCAGCTTGGAAAGCCGTACCTACGAGCAGTACTTC. This translates into CASSLESRTYEQYF.

V is TRBV11-2 and J is TRBJ2-7; 10 bases map to TRBD2. V dropped 6 bases and J dropped 3; count of bases not matched to a gene: 5. This CDR3 comprises 14 residues. CDR1 and CDR2 from the germline V gene are SGHAT and FQNNGV. The CDR3 region is CASRYRTSGYEQYF. The CDR3 nucleotides read TGTGCCAGCAGATATCGGACTAGCGGCTACGAGCAGTACTTC.

The V and J genes are TRBV18 and TRBJ1-2, with D hard to call. The germline V and J ends were trimmed by 0 bases and 0 bases, with 11 bases remaining between them. The germline V gene has CDR1 KGHSH and CDR2 LQKENI. The CDR3 has 16 residues. CDR3 protein: CASSPPVGGTNYGYTF. The DNA for the CDR3 is TGTGCCAGCTCACCACCGGTTGGAGGGACTAACTATGGCTACACCTTC.

This chain uses TRBV5-6 with TRBJ1-2; D might be TRBD1 (5 bases). The V gene's germline CDR1 is SGHDT and CDR2 YYEEEE. V lost 0 bases and J lost 2, with 11 bases in between. This CDR3 comprises 15 residues. CDR3 nucleotides: TGTGCCAGCAGCTTGGCGGCAGGGTTAAACTATGGCTACACCTTC. It encodes CASSLAAGLNYGYTF.

The V gene is TRBV19, the J gene TRBJ2-1; TRBD1 aligns across 9 bases. J lost 2 bases, V lost 6 bases, and 14 bases had no gene match. The CDR3 spans 18 residues. CDR1 and CDR2 from the germline V gene are LNHDA and SQIVND (reference sequence). CDR3 DNA sequence: TGTGCCAGTAGCTTCGTTTCTCAAAACAGGGGGCCCTACAATGAGCAGTTCTTC. It specifies CASSFVSQNRGPYNEQFF.

The rearrangement uses TRBV19 and TRBJ2-3, with 7 bases that match TRBD1. CDR1 is LNHDA, CDR2 SQIVND, per germline (reference sequence). Trimming removed 4 bases from V and 2 bases from J; junction bases left unmatched: 6. CDR3 size: 15 residues. The CDR3 bases are TGTGCCAGTAGTAGTACAGGGGTCTCCACAGATACGCAGTATTTT. This translates into CASSSTGVSTDTQYF.

The chain employs TRBV30 and TRBJ1-2; the D is unclear. The germline V gene encodes CDR1 GTSNPN and CDR2 SVGIG (reference sequence). This CDR3 comprises 15 residues. Trimming stripped 6 bases from V and 0 bases from J, with 17 bases between. For the CDR3, the DNA is TGTGCCTGCTCAGCGGTGGCAGGAGCTAACTATGGCTACACCTTC. Translation gives CACSAVAGANYGYTF.

This chain uses TRBV7-3 with TRBJ2-2; 8 bases are a match to TRBD1. This CDR3 is 13 amino acids long. V shed 7 bases, J shed 6 bases, and the junction held 4 bases outside the gene matches. The germline V gene has CDR1 SGHTA and CDR2 FQGTGA. CDR3 coding DNA: TGTGCCAGCATCAGGGGGCAACCCGGGGAGCTGTTTTTT. Its translation is CASIRGQPGELFF. Combining the CDR3 with reference TRBV7-3 and TRBJ2-2 gives the whole variable domain GAGVSQTPSNKVTEKGKYVELRCDPISGHTALYWYRQSLGQGPEFLIYFQGTGAADDSGLPNDRFFAVRPEGSVSTLKIQRTERGDSAVYLCASIRGQPGELFFGEGSRLTVL.

The chain carries TRBV5-1 and TRBJ2-1; 9 bases line up with TRBD2. This CDR3 comprises 16 residues. Germline CDR1 reads SGHRS; CDR2 reads YFSETQ. J gave up 0 bases and V 4 bases, and 5 bases lay outside the gene matches. The CDR3 DNA reads TGCGCCAGCAGCGGGAATAGCGGGAGCTCCTACAATGAGCAGTTCTTC. It codes for CASSGNSGSSYNEQFF.

The rearrangement uses TRBV6-5 and TRBJ2-2; TRBD2 is a possible D gene (5 bases). Between the trimmed V and J ends, which lost 1 base and 1 base, there was a span of 7 bases. This CDR3 is built from 15 residues. Germline lookup yields CDR1 MNHEY and CDR2 SVGAGI. The CDR3 nucleotides read TGTGCCAGCAGTTACTTTAGCGAGAACACCGGGGAGCTGTTTTTT. This codes for CASSYFSENTGELFF.

This sequence joins TRBV27 and TRBJ2-1, with TRBD2 matching 9 bases. The germline gives CDR1 MNHEY, CDR2 SMNVEV (reference sequence). J was trimmed by 3 bases and V by 3 bases; bases with no gene match: 12. The CDR3 is 18 residues long. Here the CDR3 DNA reads TGTGCCAGCAGTTTGAGTCCTTTAGCGGGAGAGATCTACAATGAGCAGTTCTTC. Its translation is CASSLSPLAGEIYNEQFF.

This rearrangement joins TRBV28 to TRBJ2-1, with TRBD2 matching 10 bases. Germline-derived CDR1 and CDR2 are MDHEN and SYDVKM. V gave up 2 bases and J gave up 15 bases; unmatched junction bases: 13. This CDR3 region has 15 residues. The CDR3 sequence is CASSLLSLAGEGGFF. Here the CDR3 DNA reads TGTGCCAGCAGTTTACTTTCCCTAGCGGGGGAAGGTGGGTTCTTC.

The chain has TRBV7-9 and TRBJ2-5, with 12 bases matching TRBD2. The CDR3 is made up of 17 amino acids. V gave up 4 bases and J gave up 5 bases; unmatched junction bases: 11. Per the germline V gene, CDR1 is SEHNR and CDR2 is FQNEAQ (reference sequence). CDR3 nucleotide sequence: TGTGCCAGCAGCTCTGGACTAGCGGGGACTAACGGGGAGACCCAGTACTTC. Amino acids: CASSSGLAGTNGETQYF.